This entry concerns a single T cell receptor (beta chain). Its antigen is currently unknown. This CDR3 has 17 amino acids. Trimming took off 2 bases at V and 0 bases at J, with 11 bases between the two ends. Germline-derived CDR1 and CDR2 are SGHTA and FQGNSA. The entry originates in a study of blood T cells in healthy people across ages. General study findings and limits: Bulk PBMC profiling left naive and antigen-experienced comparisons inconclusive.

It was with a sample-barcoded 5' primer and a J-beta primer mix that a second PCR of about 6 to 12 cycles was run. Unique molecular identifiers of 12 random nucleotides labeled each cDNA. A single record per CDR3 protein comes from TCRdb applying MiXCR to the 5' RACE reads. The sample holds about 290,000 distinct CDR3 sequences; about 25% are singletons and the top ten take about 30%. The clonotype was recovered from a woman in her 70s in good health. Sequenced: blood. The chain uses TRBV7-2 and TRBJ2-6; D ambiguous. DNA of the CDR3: TGTGCCAGCAGCTTATCGGCAGTTCTCTCTGGGGCCAACGTCCTGACTTTC. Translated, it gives CASSLSAVLSGANVLTF.